These T cell receptor beta chains were read from a single sample in a study of cytomegalovirus exposure and HLA in healthy donors. Assay used: immunoSEQ multiplex PCR; TCRdb lists only in-frame clones, some missing. Among tens of thousands of clones listed, around 84% were seen once. Sequencing used PBMCs. Receptor source: a woman aged 45-65 years in good health and CMV-seronegative. Each CDR3 is given with its conserved first and last residue. A D gene is named only where the DNA matches it firmly. Rows give clone size only sometimes, using once, few, many, or a class for an expanded clone.

CDR3 DNA: TGCGCCAGCAGCCCACAGGGAGAAGAGACCCAGTACTTC
CDR3 protein: CASSPQGEETQYF
D gene: -
J gene: TRBJ2-5
V gene: TRBV5-1
clone size: -

CDR3 DNA: TGCGCCAGCAGCTTGGTGGGACAGGGATATTCACCCCTCCACTTT
CDR3 protein: CASSLVGQGYSPLHF
D gene: TRBD1
J gene: TRBJ1-6
V gene: TRBV5-1
clone size: -

CDR3 DNA: TGTGCCACCGGACAGGACAACTATGGCTACACCTTC
CDR3 protein: CATGQDNYGYTF
D gene: TRBD1
J gene: TRBJ1-2
V gene: TRBV28
clone size: -

CDR3 DNA: TGTGCCAGCAGCTTACGGGGAACCGGGGAGCTGTTTTTT
CDR3 protein: CASSLRGTGELFF
D gene: -
J gene: TRBJ2-2
V gene: TRBV7-9
clone size: few

CDR3 DNA: TGCGCCAGCAGCCCAGAGGTCCTGAGCACCGGGGAGCTGTTTTTT
CDR3 protein: CASSPEVLSTGELFF
D gene: -
J gene: TRBJ2-2
V gene: TRBV4-3
clone size: -

CDR3 DNA: TGTGCCAGCAGTTCCCTAGCGGGAGTAACCGAGCAGTACTTC
CDR3 protein: CASSSLAGVTEQYF
D gene: TRBD2
J gene: TRBJ2-7
V gene: TRBV6-5
clone size: -

CDR3 DNA: TGTGCCAGCAGCTTAGATGCGGGTGAGCAGTTCTTC
CDR3 protein: CASSLDAGEQFF
D gene: -
J gene: TRBJ2-1
V gene: TRBV7-9
clone size: -

CDR3 DNA: TGTGCCAGCAGCAGGACTTACACGCTTAGATTCTATGGCTACACCTTC
CDR3 protein: CASSRTYTLRFYGYTF
D gene: -
J gene: TRBJ1-2
V gene: TRBV5-6
clone size: -

CDR3 DNA: TGTGCCAGCAGTGAAGAGAGGGCCCGCTATAATTCACCCCTCCACTTT
CDR3 protein: CASSEERARYNSPLHF
D gene: -
J gene: TRBJ1-6
V gene: TRBV25-1
clone size: -

CDR3 DNA: TGTGCCAGCATCTTATACGGGGGGCAGTCAGATACGCAGTATTTT
CDR3 protein: CASILYGGQSDTQYF
D gene: -
J gene: TRBJ2-3
V gene: TRBV7-9
clone size: -

CDR3 DNA: TGTGCCAGCTCACCCCTTTCCGATTCACCCCTCCACTTT
CDR3 protein: CASSPLSDSPLHF
D gene: -
J gene: TRBJ1-6
V gene: TRBV18
clone size: -

CDR3 DNA: TGTGCCAGCCCCCCAGGGCCCTTAACTAATGAAAAACTGTTTTTT
CDR3 protein: CASPPGPLTNEKLFF
D gene: -
J gene: TRBJ1-4
V gene: TRBV2
clone size: -

CDR3 DNA: TGTGCCAGTAGTATAACTAGCGGGGCCTACAATGAGCAGTTCTTC
CDR3 protein: CASSITSGAYNEQFF
D gene: TRBD2
J gene: TRBJ2-1
V gene: TRBV19
clone size: -

CDR3 DNA: TGTGCCAGCAGCGTGCCGGGACAGGGGACGGAGACCCAGTACTTC
CDR3 protein: CASSVPGQGTETQYF
D gene: TRBD1
J gene: TRBJ2-5
V gene: TRBV5-6
clone size: -

CDR3 DNA: TGTGCCAGCAGTTACGACTCCGTTAAGAACACTGAAGCTTTCTTT
CDR3 protein: CASSYDSVKNTEAFF
D gene: -
J gene: TRBJ1-1
V gene: TRBV6-5
clone size: -

CDR3 DNA: TGCGCCAGCAGTCGGAGGGCGAGCGGTGATTACAATGAGCAGTTCTTC
CDR3 protein: CASSRRASGDYNEQFF
D gene: -
J gene: TRBJ2-1
V gene: TRBV5-1
clone size: -

CDR3 DNA: TGTGCCAGCAGCTTGGGTCAGGAGGGTGGCTACACCTTC
CDR3 protein: CASSLGQEGGYTF
D gene: -
J gene: TRBJ1-2
V gene: TRBV5-4
clone size: -

CDR3 DNA: TGTGCCAGCAGGCCCCATCCTACAGGGTCCTACAATGAGCAGTTCTTC
CDR3 protein: CASRPHPTGSYNEQFF
D gene: -
J gene: TRBJ2-1
V gene: TRBV4-2
clone size: once

CDR3 DNA: TGTGCCAGCAGCGCAGGGGGCGCAACTAATGAAAAACTGTTTTTT
CDR3 protein: CASSAGGATNEKLFF
D gene: TRBD1
J gene: TRBJ1-4
V gene: TRBV5-6
clone size: -

CDR3 DNA: TGCAGCGTCGACCCAGGGGGCAGTGGCTACACCTTC
CDR3 protein: CSVDPGGSGYTF
D gene: TRBD1
J gene: TRBJ1-2
V gene: TRBV29-1
clone size: once

CDR3 DNA: TGTGCCAGCAGCGTAGGGGGAGGGGCGAAACGCACAGATACGCAGTATTTT
CDR3 protein: CASSVGGGAKRTDTQYF
D gene: TRBD2
J gene: TRBJ2-3
V gene: TRBV9
clone size: -

CDR3 DNA: TGTGCCAGCAGCTTACAACTAGCGGGGGTTGGAACAGATACGCAGTATTTT
CDR3 protein: CASSLQLAGVGTDTQYF
D gene: TRBD2
J gene: TRBJ2-3
V gene: TRBV7-6
clone size: -

CDR3 DNA: TGTGCCAGCAGCTTGCCCCTAGCGGGAGGCTCCTACAATGAGCAGTTCTTC
CDR3 protein: CASSLPLAGGSYNEQFF
D gene: TRBD2
J gene: TRBJ2-1
V gene: TRBV5-4
clone size: -

CDR3 DNA: TGTGCCAGCAGGCCCGCTAGCGGGAGGGCCTCTAGATACGAGCAGTACTTC
CDR3 protein: CASRPASGRASRYEQYF
D gene: TRBD2
J gene: TRBJ2-7
V gene: TRBV28
clone size: -

CDR3 DNA: TGTGCCAGCAGCTTACAAGACAGGTCTGAAGCTTTCTTT
CDR3 protein: CASSLQDRSEAFF
D gene: -
J gene: TRBJ1-1
V gene: TRBV7-9
clone size: -

CDR3 DNA: TGTGCCAGCAGTATTAACTCAGATACGCAGTATTTT
CDR3 protein: CASSINSDTQYF
D gene: -
J gene: TRBJ2-3
V gene: TRBV27
clone size: -

CDR3 DNA: TGTGCCAGCAGCTTAGACATCTCAGGCAATGAGCAGTTCTTC
CDR3 protein: CASSLDISGNEQFF
D gene: -
J gene: TRBJ2-1
V gene: TRBV7-9
clone size: -

CDR3 DNA: TGTGCCAGCAGCCAAGGGACAGTAGTCTCTGGAAACACCATATATTTT
CDR3 protein: CASSQGTVVSGNTIYF
D gene: TRBD1
J gene: TRBJ1-3
V gene: TRBV7-8
clone size: once

CDR3 DNA: TGCGCCAGCAGCCAAGATGAGACAGCGATTTCAACTAATGAAAAACTGTTTTTT
CDR3 protein: CASSQDETAISTNEKLFF
D gene: -
J gene: TRBJ1-4
V gene: TRBV4-3
clone size: -

CDR3 DNA: TGTGCCAGCAGCTTGGACCGGGGCTATGGCTACACCTTC
CDR3 protein: CASSLDRGYGYTF
D gene: -
J gene: TRBJ1-2
V gene: TRBV5-5
clone size: few

CDR3 DNA: TGTGCCAGCAGTGATCAGGGGTGGGACGTCTCCTACGAGCAGTACTTC
CDR3 protein: CASSDQGWDVSYEQYF
D gene: -
J gene: TRBJ2-7
V gene: TRBV6-1
clone size: -

CDR3 DNA: TGTGCCAGCAGCTTGGAACAGGCCGGCTCCTATGGCTACACCTTC
CDR3 protein: CASSLEQAGSYGYTF
D gene: -
J gene: TRBJ1-2
V gene: TRBV5-5
clone size: -

CDR3 DNA: TGTGCCAGCTCACCACCGAAGCAGGCAGGGCTGAACACTGAAGCTTTCTTT
CDR3 protein: CASSPPKQAGLNTEAFF
D gene: -
J gene: TRBJ1-1
V gene: TRBV18
clone size: -

CDR3 DNA: TGTGCCAGCACCGTGGGACAGGAGGCTAACTATGGCTACACCTTC
CDR3 protein: CASTVGQEANYGYTF
D gene: TRBD1
J gene: TRBJ1-2
V gene: TRBV13
clone size: -

CDR3 DNA: TGTGCCTGGAGTGTATCGGGGACCGGGACTCAGCCCCTCCACTTT
CDR3 protein: CAWSVSGTGTQPLHF
D gene: -
J gene: TRBJ1-6
V gene: TRBV30
clone size: -

CDR3 DNA: TGCACCAGCAGCCCCCCAGAACCGGGTCGAGGTGGCTACACCTTC
CDR3 protein: CTSSPPEPGRGGYTF
D gene: -
J gene: TRBJ1-2
V gene: TRBV1
clone size: -

CDR3 DNA: TGTGCCAGCAGTGTAGACACCGGGGAGCTGTTTTTT
CDR3 protein: CASSVDTGELFF
D gene: -
J gene: TRBJ2-2
V gene: TRBV2
clone size: -

CDR3 DNA: TGCGCCAGCAGCTTGGCAGGGGGTAGCTACGAGCAGTACTTC
CDR3 protein: CASSLAGGSYEQYF
D gene: TRBD1
J gene: TRBJ2-7
V gene: TRBV5-1
clone size: -

CDR3 DNA: TGTGCCAGCAGTGAGGTAGTTGGTGAAGCTTTCTTT
CDR3 protein: CASSEVVGEAFF
D gene: -
J gene: TRBJ1-1
V gene: TRBV25-1
clone size: -

CDR3 DNA: TGTGCCAGCAGCCAAGAACTAGCGGGTCTCTCCTACAATGAGCAGTTCTTC
CDR3 protein: CASSQELAGLSYNEQFF
D gene: TRBD2
J gene: TRBJ2-1
V gene: TRBV4-2
clone size: -

CDR3 DNA: TGTGCCAGCAGCCAAGAGTCTTCTATTAACTATGGCTACACCTTC
CDR3 protein: CASSQESSINYGYTF
D gene: -
J gene: TRBJ1-2
V gene: TRBV4-2
clone size: -

CDR3 DNA: TGTGCCAGCAGCTTGGGGAGGACACCAGGGGGTGAAGCTTTCTTT
CDR3 protein: CASSLGRTPGGEAFF
D gene: TRBD1
J gene: TRBJ1-1
V gene: TRBV5-4
clone size: -

CDR3 DNA: TGCGCCAGCAGCCAAGTTGGTGGGGCAGGCTATGGCTACACCTTC
CDR3 protein: CASSQVGGAGYGYTF
D gene: -
J gene: TRBJ1-2
V gene: TRBV4-1
clone size: once

CDR3 DNA: TGTGCCAGTAGTATAGTCAGGGGAACCGGGGAGCTGTTTTTT
CDR3 protein: CASSIVRGTGELFF
D gene: -
J gene: TRBJ2-2
V gene: TRBV19
clone size: -

CDR3 DNA: TGCGCCAGCAGCCAAGAGGGGCACGACTGGGGAGGATCACCCCTCCACTTT
CDR3 protein: CASSQEGHDWGGSPLHF
D gene: -
J gene: TRBJ1-6
V gene: TRBV4-1
clone size: -

CDR3 DNA: TGTGCCAGCAGGGAGGGGAGTAAACCCGTGGGGCCCCAGCATTTT
CDR3 protein: CASREGSKPVGPQHF
D gene: -
J gene: TRBJ1-5
V gene: TRBV6-1
clone size: -

CDR3 DNA: TGTGCCAGCAGGGCGAGGGACACTGAAGCTTTCTTT
CDR3 protein: CASRARDTEAFF
D gene: -
J gene: TRBJ1-1
V gene: TRBV6-5
clone size: -

CDR3 DNA: TGTGCCAGTACAGAGGGGGCCGGGTCAAAGAACACTGAAGCTTTCTTT
CDR3 protein: CASTEGAGSKNTEAFF
D gene: TRBD1
J gene: TRBJ1-1
V gene: TRBV5-6
clone size: -

CDR3 DNA: TGTGCCAGCAGCTTACCTGGTGGGACTAGTGAGACTAATGAGCAGTTCTTC
CDR3 protein: CASSLPGGTSETNEQFF
D gene: TRBD2
J gene: TRBJ2-1
V gene: TRBV11-2
clone size: -

CDR3 DNA: TGTGCCAGCAGCTTAGGTCCGGGCGAGCAGTACTTC
CDR3 protein: CASSLGPGEQYF
D gene: -
J gene: TRBJ2-7
V gene: TRBV7-8
clone size: -

CDR3 DNA: TGCGCCAGCAGCCAAGATTGGAGACAGTTCAATGAAAAACTGTTTTTT
CDR3 protein: CASSQDWRQFNEKLFF
D gene: -
J gene: TRBJ1-4
V gene: TRBV4-3
clone size: -

CDR3 DNA: TGTGCCAGCAGTTTGGGCGAGCGGGAGGGCCTAACCTCCAATGAGCAGTTCTTC
CDR3 protein: CASSLGEREGLTSNEQFF
D gene: TRBD2
J gene: TRBJ2-1
V gene: TRBV27
clone size: -

CDR3 DNA: TGTGCCAGTAGTCTGGTGGGAGGCTCCTACAATGAGCAGTTCTTC
CDR3 protein: CASSLVGGSYNEQFF
D gene: -
J gene: TRBJ2-1
V gene: TRBV19
clone size: -

CDR3 DNA: TGTGCCAGCAGTTCTGGAGGGAATCAGCCCCAGCATTTT
CDR3 protein: CASSSGGNQPQHF
D gene: -
J gene: TRBJ1-5
V gene: TRBV27
clone size: -

CDR3 DNA: TGTGCCAGCAGGCGACAGGATAGCTATGGCTACACCTTC
CDR3 protein: CASRRQDSYGYTF
D gene: -
J gene: TRBJ1-2
V gene: TRBV2
clone size: -

CDR3 DNA: TGTGCCAGCAGATGGGACAGGAGCACAGATACGCAGTATTTT
CDR3 protein: CASRWDRSTDTQYF
D gene: TRBD1
J gene: TRBJ2-3
V gene: TRBV6-1
clone size: few

CDR3 DNA: TGTGCCAGCAGTCAAACAGTCCGGGACAGGTATCAGCCCCAGCATTTT
CDR3 protein: CASSQTVRDRYQPQHF
D gene: TRBD1
J gene: TRBJ1-5
V gene: TRBV2
clone size: -

CDR3 DNA: TGTGCCTGGAGTGTAACGGGCGCGGACAGGGGCCAGAGGGCTGAAGCTTTCTTT
CDR3 protein: CAWSVTGADRGQRAEAFF
D gene: TRBD1
J gene: TRBJ1-1
V gene: TRBV30
clone size: -

CDR3 DNA: TGTGCCAGCAGCCGACCGAGGACAGGGGATAATGAGCAGTTCTTC
CDR3 protein: CASSRPRTGDNEQFF
D gene: TRBD1
J gene: TRBJ2-1
V gene: TRBV5-8
clone size: -